This TCR beta chain was identified in a study of cytomegalovirus exposure and HLA in healthy donors (dated by TCRdb to about 2017). For the study in its entirety: The 666 repertoires of the first cohort and the 120 or so validation repertoires were produced on the same platform, according to a later analysis. The study was designed to test whether signatures of past pathogen exposure could be identified by cataloging public T cell receptors. Along with the approximately 700-subject first cohort, a separate validation cohort of 120 different subjects was used. To predict cytomegalovirus infection status, the study brought together high-throughput TCR immunosequencing, statistical association of individual TCRs with disease status, and machine learning. Study-wide conclusions, independent of this receptor: Three of the identified cytomegalovirus-associated TCR beta chains were confirmed in vitro to be specific for cytomegalovirus antigens. A later analysis lacked HLA typing for the validation cohort, so it scored co-occurrence in that cohort across all 120 or so repertoires. The study listed 150 to 200 TCR beta chains as associated with cytomegalovirus. Across donors, most TCR sequences were observed very rarely, whereas some public TCRs were present in many individuals. In a later analysis, TCRs clustered in the first cohort were found to also tend to co-occur in the roughly 120 validation repertoires, with approximately 94% of cluster scores above 0. The classifier was reported to diagnose cytomegalovirus status with high specificity and sensitivity in both the original and validation cohorts. The authors suggested that the approach could potentially be generalized to other disease states and immunological phenotypes.

Separate from the approximately 670-subject first cohort, the validation cohort of 95 to 150 subjects was the group to which the donors belonged. The method behind the library was the immunoSEQ multiplex PCR assay. As for the original processing: A statistical classification framework was built for diagnosing cytomegalovirus status from the catalog of TCR beta chain sequences. In its TCRdb copy, this immuneACCESS table keeps in-frame sequences only and misses some clones. Where compared with another copy, unresolved V genes explain less than half of these, and the others have no known cause. From that table come the V and J calls and clone size; the DNA was used to work out D and trimming. Within this sample are 120,000 to 150,000 clones, with roughly nine tenths of them counted one time only. Of the sample, about 3.5% is held by the ten largest clones. A word on this clone: Which antigen it targets is not known. No clone much larger than this one lies a single base away; base qualities are absent.

Including cysteine and phenylalanine, the CDR3 has 12 amino acids. Only the CDR3 part of the read is kept: 36 bases, read in frame from the first base. V is cut by 5 bases and J by 8 bases, and the space between the germline ends is 12 bases. As encoded in the germline V gene, CDR1 is SGHTA while CDR2 is FQGNSA. The TCR was taken from a woman between 18 and 29 years old in good health and CMV-seropositive. The sequencing sample was made of PBMCs. This receptor chain uses TRBV7-2 and TRBJ1-1; the best D guess is TRBD1, with 6 bases matching. Here the CDR3 is given as CASSTGQYEAFF. The nucleotide sequence reads as follows: TGTGCCAGCAGCACCGGACAGTACGAAGCTTTCTTT. Extended through the reference TRBV7-2 and TRBJ1-1 proteins, this CDR3 yields the full variable domain: GAGVSQSPSNKVTEKGKDVELRCDPISGHTALYWYRQSLGQGLEFLIYFQGNSAPDKSGLPSDRFSAERTGGSVSTLTIQRTQQEDSAVYLCASSTGQYEAFFGQGTRLTVV.